This is a list of T cell receptor beta chains from one sample in a study of T cell changes during pregnancy in multiple sclerosis. Repertoires were generated with immunoSEQ multiplex PCR, while TCRdb's copy carries only in-frame clones and drops some. The sample consists of about 48,000 clones, approximately 95% of them appearing once. The starting material was CD4+ T cells from peripheral blood mononuclear cells, obtained in the first trimester of pregnancy. These receptors came from a female donor with multiple sclerosis, enrolled in a pregnancy study. The CDR3 runs from the conserved cysteine through the conserved F or W. Fields, in order: clone size, V gene, J gene, D gene, CDR3 DNA, CDR3 protein. D genes are given only for firm matches. Clone size is shown for a subset of rows, as once, few, many or a class of expanded clone.

abundance: .
v_gene: TRBV6-5
j_gene: TRBJ1-3
d_gene: .
CDR3nt: TGTGCCAGCCGAGGGGGTGGAAACACCATATATTTT
CDR3aa: CASRGGGNTIYF

abundance: .
v_gene: TRBV7-8
j_gene: TRBJ1-3
d_gene: TRBD1
CDR3nt: TGTGCCAGCAGCTTAGAAGACAGGGTCGCTGGAAACACCATATATTTT
CDR3aa: CASSLEDRVAGNTIYF

abundance: .
v_gene: TRBV9
j_gene: TRBJ2-7
d_gene: TRBD1
CDR3nt: TGTGCCAGCAGCGTGGGGGGACAGGGGATCCACTACGAGCAGTACTTC
CDR3aa: CASSVGGQGIHYEQYF

abundance: once
v_gene: TRBV4-2
j_gene: TRBJ2-3
d_gene: .
CDR3nt: TGTGCCAGCAGCCAATACACAGATACGCAGTATTTT
CDR3aa: CASSQYTDTQYF

abundance: .
v_gene: TRBV4-1
j_gene: TRBJ1-1
d_gene: .
CDR3nt: TGCGCCAGCAGCCAATTTGGGGGGGTGATCAACACTGAAGCTTTCTTT
CDR3aa: CASSQFGGVINTEAFF

abundance: .
v_gene: TRBV7-9
j_gene: TRBJ1-3
d_gene: TRBD1
CDR3nt: TGTGCCAGCAGCTACCGGGACAGCAACATCTCTGGAAACACCATATATTTT
CDR3aa: CASSYRDSNISGNTIYF

abundance: .
v_gene: TRBV5-1
j_gene: TRBJ1-2
d_gene: TRBD1
CDR3nt: TGCGCCAGCAGCTTGGAGGAGGGGGCGTTTAACTATGGCTACACCTTC
CDR3aa: CASSLEEGAFNYGYTF

abundance: .
v_gene: TRBV9
j_gene: TRBJ2-5
d_gene: TRBD2
CDR3nt: TGTGCCAGCAGCGTAACTAGCGGGGCCCAAGAGACCCAGTACTTC
CDR3aa: CASSVTSGAQETQYF

abundance: once
v_gene: TRBV5-4
j_gene: TRBJ2-7
d_gene: .
CDR3nt: TGTGCCAGCAGCATACAGGGATATGGGGAGCAGTACTTC
CDR3aa: CASSIQGYGEQYF

abundance: .
v_gene: TRBV11-2
j_gene: TRBJ2-7
d_gene: .
CDR3nt: TGTGCCAGCAGCTCCGTAGGCGGCCGGTCCTACGAGCAGTACTTC
CDR3aa: CASSSVGGRSYEQYF

abundance: .
v_gene: TRBV6-5
j_gene: TRBJ2-3
d_gene: .
CDR3nt: TGTGCCAGCACCTCGGGACACCCCACAGATACGCAGTATTTT
CDR3aa: CASTSGHPTDTQYF

abundance: .
v_gene: TRBV6-5
j_gene: TRBJ2-1
d_gene: TRBD2
CDR3nt: TGTGCCAGCAGTATACCCGGGACTACCAATGAGCAGTTCTTC
CDR3aa: CASSIPGTTNEQFF

abundance: .
v_gene: TRBV10-3
j_gene: TRBJ1-3
d_gene: TRBD1
CDR3nt: TGTGCCATCAGTCGAGCGGGAGGGGGCCTCTCTGGAAACACCATATATTTT
CDR3aa: CAISRAGGGLSGNTIYF

abundance: .
v_gene: TRBV18
j_gene: TRBJ2-2
d_gene: .
CDR3nt: TGTGCCAGCTCACCCCTCGACAGTGCGGCCGGGGAGCTGTTTTTT
CDR3aa: CASSPLDSAAGELFF

abundance: .
v_gene: TRBV18
j_gene: TRBJ2-7
d_gene: .
CDR3nt: TGTGCCAGCTCACCACTATACAACCCAACAGGGAGCACATCCCTAAGGAGCTCCTACGAGCAGTACTTC
CDR3aa: CASSPLYNPTGSTSLRSSYEQYF

abundance: .
v_gene: TRBV15
j_gene: TRBJ1-2
d_gene: TRBD1
CDR3nt: TGTGCCACCAGCATCCACAGGGGTGGCTACACCTTC
CDR3aa: CATSIHRGGYTF

abundance: .
v_gene: TRBV9
j_gene: TRBJ1-5
d_gene: .
CDR3nt: TGTGCCAGCAGCGAACAGGGAAAGGGGGATCAGCCCCAGCATTTT
CDR3aa: CASSEQGKGDQPQHF

abundance: .
v_gene: TRBV15
j_gene: TRBJ2-3
d_gene: TRBD2
CDR3nt: TGTGCCACCAGAAGACCGGGACTACAAACAGATACGCAGTATTTT
CDR3aa: CATRRPGLQTDTQYF

abundance: once
v_gene: TRBV5-6
j_gene: TRBJ1-4
d_gene: .
CDR3nt: TGTGCCAGCAGCTTTCGGACACTTTCAACTAATGAAAAACTGTTTTTT
CDR3aa: CASSFRTLSTNEKLFF

abundance: .
v_gene: TRBV30
j_gene: TRBJ2-1
d_gene: TRBD1
CDR3nt: TGTGCCTGGAGCCGACGGACAGGGGGGAACAATGAGCAGTTCTTC
CDR3aa: CAWSRRTGGNNEQFF

abundance: .
v_gene: TRBV7-9
j_gene: TRBJ1-1
d_gene: TRBD1
CDR3nt: TGTGCCAGCAGCGGGATACAGGGGAGCACTGAAGCTTTCTTT
CDR3aa: CASSGIQGSTEAFF

abundance: .
v_gene: TRBV4-2
j_gene: TRBJ1-1
d_gene: TRBD1
CDR3nt: TGTGCCAGCAGCCAGATCCCGGGACAGGGGGCCGGGAACACTGAAGCTTTCTTT
CDR3aa: CASSQIPGQGAGNTEAFF

abundance: .
v_gene: TRBV6-5
j_gene: TRBJ1-4
d_gene: .
CDR3nt: TGTGCCAGCAGCCGAGGTCCAACTAATGAAAAACTGTTTTTT
CDR3aa: CASSRGPTNEKLFF

abundance: .
v_gene: TRBV2
j_gene: TRBJ1-2
d_gene: .
CDR3nt: TGTGCCAGCGAACGGGGGACTGCTGCTAACTATGGCTACACCTTC
CDR3aa: CASERGTAANYGYTF

abundance: .
v_gene: TRBV5-4
j_gene: TRBJ1-2
d_gene: .
CDR3nt: TGTGCCAGCAGCTTGGTTGTGGGCGCGATACTTGGCTACACCTTC
CDR3aa: CASSLVVGAILGYTF

abundance: .
v_gene: TRBV7-9
j_gene: TRBJ1-1
d_gene: .
CDR3nt: TGTGCCAGCAGCTTAAAGCGCCGGGCGGGCACTGAAGCTTTCTTT
CDR3aa: CASSLKRRAGTEAFF

abundance: .
v_gene: TRBV5-1
j_gene: TRBJ2-7
d_gene: .
CDR3nt: TGCGCCAGCAGCTCTGGGGGCGGGTACGAGCAGTACTTC
CDR3aa: CASSSGGGYEQYF

abundance: .
v_gene: TRBV19
j_gene: TRBJ1-2
d_gene: .
CDR3nt: TGTGCCAGTAGTTCTCACGGGCGGACTTATGGCTACACCTTC
CDR3aa: CASSSHGRTYGYTF

abundance: .
v_gene: TRBV5-1
j_gene: TRBJ2-7
d_gene: .
CDR3nt: TGCGCCAGCAGCTTGTACGGCAGGGGCTACGAGCAGTACTTC
CDR3aa: CASSLYGRGYEQYF

abundance: .
v_gene: TRBV7-2
j_gene: TRBJ2-3
d_gene: TRBD2
CDR3nt: TGTGCCAGCAGCCTCCGACTAGCGGGGAGCACAGATACGCAGTATTTT
CDR3aa: CASSLRLAGSTDTQYF

abundance: .
v_gene: TRBV7-3
j_gene: TRBJ2-3
d_gene: .
CDR3nt: TGTGCCAGCAGCTACCCTCCGGAGGGGCGCACAGATACGCAGTATTTT
CDR3aa: CASSYPPEGRTDTQYF

abundance: .
v_gene: TRBV5-1
j_gene: TRBJ1-2
d_gene: TRBD1
CDR3nt: TGCGCCAGCAGCCCCGGGGGACAGAACTATGGCTACACCTTC
CDR3aa: CASSPGGQNYGYTF

abundance: once
v_gene: TRBV11-3
j_gene: TRBJ1-1
d_gene: TRBD1
CDR3nt: TGTGCCAGCAGCTTAGGGGCAAGGACAGGGGCGGCTGAAGCTTTCTTT
CDR3aa: CASSLGARTGAAEAFF

abundance: .
v_gene: TRBV2
j_gene: TRBJ1-1
d_gene: .
CDR3nt: TGTGCCAGCAGTGAAGCGCTGAGGCGGGGGGAGGCTTTCTTT
CDR3aa: CASSEALRRGEAFF

abundance: .
v_gene: TRBV4-2
j_gene: TRBJ2-3
d_gene: .
CDR3nt: TGTGCCAGCAGCCACGAACCCGCGCTAGCGATGAGCACAGATACGCAGTATTTT
CDR3aa: CASSHEPALAMSTDTQYF

abundance: .
v_gene: TRBV7-3
j_gene: TRBJ2-3
d_gene: TRBD2
CDR3nt: TGTGCCAGCAGCGCCACTAGCGGGTATATAGATACGCAGTATTTT
CDR3aa: CASSATSGYIDTQYF

abundance: few
v_gene: TRBV9
j_gene: TRBJ1-6
d_gene: .
CDR3nt: TGTGCCAGCAGCGTAGCTCCACGGTCACCCCTCCACTTT
CDR3aa: CASSVAPRSPLHF

abundance: .
v_gene: TRBV7-9
j_gene: TRBJ2-2
d_gene: TRBD2
CDR3nt: TGTGCCAGCAGCCACCCACGCGGGGGGGGGTCGAACACCGGGGAGCTGTTTTTT
CDR3aa: CASSHPRGGGSNTGELFF

abundance: .
v_gene: TRBV19
j_gene: TRBJ2-3
d_gene: TRBD2
CDR3nt: TGTGCCAGTAAGGCGGGCGGGGGGTACACAGATACGCAGTATTTT
CDR3aa: CASKAGGGYTDTQYF

abundance: .
v_gene: TRBV4-2
j_gene: TRBJ2-3
d_gene: .
CDR3nt: TGTGCCAGCAGCCAGGGGGGTGAAGCAGATACGCAGTATTTT
CDR3aa: CASSQGGEADTQYF

abundance: .
v_gene: TRBV11-2
j_gene: TRBJ2-7
d_gene: .
CDR3nt: TGTGCCAGCAGCTTAGGAAGGAGCGTGCACGAGCAGTACTTC
CDR3aa: CASSLGRSVHEQYF

abundance: few
v_gene: TRBV6-1
j_gene: TRBJ1-1
d_gene: .
CDR3nt: TGTGCCAGCAGTGAAGGGGGCGCCTACACTGAAGCTTTCTTT
CDR3aa: CASSEGGAYTEAFF

abundance: .
v_gene: TRBV6-6
j_gene: TRBJ1-1
d_gene: TRBD1
CDR3nt: TGTGCCAGCAGATCCAAGGGGGCACCAGGGGAAGCTTTCTTT
CDR3aa: CASRSKGAPGEAFF

abundance: .
v_gene: TRBV11-1
j_gene: TRBJ1-1
d_gene: .
CDR3nt: TGTGCCAGCAGCTCCCCGTTCGGGATGAACACTGAAGCTTTCTTT
CDR3aa: CASSSPFGMNTEAFF

abundance: .
v_gene: TRBV25-1
j_gene: TRBJ2-5
d_gene: .
CDR3nt: TGTGCCAGCAGGACATCCGGGACATATTCCGGGGAGACCCAGTACTTC
CDR3aa: CASRTSGTYSGETQYF

abundance: .
v_gene: TRBV5-4
j_gene: TRBJ1-1
d_gene: TRBD1
CDR3nt: TGTGCCAGCACTCCGCAAGGCAGGGGGACTGAAGCTTTCTTT
CDR3aa: CASTPQGRGTEAFF